This T cell receptor (beta chain) was sequenced in a study of metastatic and nonmetastatic thyroid tumors. Study findings and constraints: Reported TCR beta diversity, measured in blood and tumor, was significantly higher for malignant thyroid tumors than for benign nodules.

The sample holds many counts of this clone. Its antigen is not known. This CDR3 is built from 14 residues. CDR1 is MNHNS and CDR2 is SASEGT in the germline V gene. Trimming left V 6 bases short and J 0 bases short, with 11 bases between. TCRdb called clones again from the PCR reads with MiXCR. The sample holds about 89,000 clones, around 13% seen once. Every patient underwent thyroid surgery untreated. Sequenced material: tumor tissue. The chain recombines TRBV6-1 with TRBJ1-2; D ambiguous. This TCR came from a female donor with papillary thyroid cancer or a benign thyroid nodule (not recorded which). Some clones in this sample may be carry-over from other donors' samples. The CDR3 sequence: CASRSDGANYGYTF. In DNA, the CDR3 is TGTGCCAGCAGAAGTGACGGTGCTAACTATGGCTACACCTTC.